Each of the 22 T cell receptor beta chains below was sequenced from the same sample in a study of Ad26.COV2.S vaccination and SARS-CoV-2 variants. The table came from immunoSEQ multiplex PCR; TCRdb's copy has only in-frame clones and leaves some out. The profile shows more than 85,000 clones, around three quarters of them singletons. The sequences come from peripheral blood, collected after recovery from COVID-19. Every receptor here comes from a human donor who had recovered from COVID-19.

This chain uses TRBV7-9 with TRBJ1-1; the D gene is possibly TRBD1 (5 bases). Germline CDR1 SEHNR, CDR2 FQNEAQ (reference sequence). The CDR3 covers 14 residues. V lost 5 bases and J 11 bases, leaving 21 bases between the germline ends. The CDR3 DNA reads TGTGCCAGCAGCCGAGGCGGGGGTGTGGTTGGTGCTTTCTTT. It codes for CASSRGGGVVGAFF. Using reference TRBV7-9 and TRBJ1-1 for the parts outside the CDR3, the full variable domain is DTGVSQNPRHKITKRGQNVTFRCDPISEHNRLYWYRQTLGQGPEFLTYFQNEAQLEKSRLLSDRFSAERPKGSFSTLEIQRTEQGDSAMYLCASSRGGGVVGAFFGQGTRLTVV.

This clone was recorded once. The chain is built from TRBV2 and TRBJ1-1; 8 bases are shared with TRBD1. With 5 bases clipped from V and 1 base from J, the junction kept 6 bases outside the gene matches. Germline loops: CDR1 SNHLY, CDR2 FYNNEI. The CDR3 consists of 15 residues. DNA of the CDR3: TGTGCCAGCAGTTACATTGGGACAGGGAACACTGAAGCTTTCTTT. Its translation is CASSYIGTGNTEAFF. The entire variable domain, with the rest obtained from reference TRBV2 and TRBJ1-1, is as follows: EPEVTQTPSHQVTQMGQEVILRCVPISNHLYFYWYRQILGQKVEFLVSFYNNEISEKSEIFDDQFSVERPDGSNFTLKIRSTKLEDSAMYFCASSYIGTGNTEAFFGQGTRLTVV.

The genes are TRBV19 and TRBJ2-2; 8 nucleotides match TRBD2. Germline V gene data show CDR1 as LNHDA and CDR2 as SQIVND (reference sequence). J was trimmed by 4 bases and V by 7 bases; bases with no gene match: 14. This CDR3 spans 17 amino acids. CDR3 residues: CASMLPTGTSSTGELFF. In DNA, the CDR3 is TGTGCCAGTATGTTACCAACCGGGACTAGTAGCACCGGGGAGCTGTTTTTT.

Here the CDR3 reads CAIRDGTQNQPQHF. As DNA, the CDR3 is TGTGCCATCAGGGACGGGACACAGAATCAGCCCCAGCATTTT. The chain couples TRBV10-3 to TRBJ1-5; a weak D match, TRBD1 (6 bases). Trimming pared 6 bases from V and 4 bases from J, leaving 13 bases between. Germline loops: CDR1 ENHRY, CDR2 SYGVKD. This CDR3 has 14 amino acids.

V gene TRBV7-9 combines with J gene TRBJ1-2; 7 nucleotides agree with TRBD1. Germline V lookup: CDR1 SEHNR, CDR2 FQNEAQ (reference sequence). V shed 1 base and J 2 bases; nucleotides not matched to a gene: 1. The CDR3 totals 14 residues. CDR3 nucleotide sequence: TGTGCCAGCAGCTTAGTGGACAGGAACTATGGCTACACCTTC. Translated: CASSLVDRNYGYTF. Full variable domain (rest looked up from reference TRBV7-9 and TRBJ1-2): DTGVSQNPRHKITKRGQNVTFRCDPISEHNRLYWYRQTLGQGPEFLTYFQNEAQLEKSRLLSDRFSAERPKGSFSTLEIQRTEQGDSAMYLCASSLVDRNYGYTFGSGTRLTVV.

The rearrangement links TRBV28 to TRBJ1-2; D gene unclear. From germline, CDR1 is MDHEN and CDR2 SYDVKM. The length of the CDR3 is 15 residues. V was shortened by 3 bases and J by 4 bases, with 15 bases between the two germline ends. CDR3 sequence: CASSLGTGRLYGYTF. Here the CDR3 DNA reads TGTGCCAGCAGTTTGGGAACTGGCAGACTCTATGGCTACACCTTC.

CDR3 in amino acids: CASSTSTGSDEQFF. As DNA, the CDR3 is TGTGCCAGCAGCACCTCGACAGGGTCGGATGAGCAGTTCTTC. The chain couples TRBV7-3 to TRBJ2-1, with 7 bases fitting TRBD1. Looked up from germline, CDR1 is SGHTA and CDR2 is FQGTGA. The CDR3 consists of 14 residues. With V trimmed by 5 bases and J by 8 bases, 9 bases remained unmatched.

The chain recombines TRBV10-1 with TRBJ2-2; the D is unclear. The length of the CDR3 is 13 residues. The V and J ends lost 5 bases and 1 base respectively, with 5 bases between them. The V gene's germline CDR1 is WNHNN and CDR2 SYGVQD (reference sequence). CDR3 in DNA: TGCGCCAGCAGTTCTCAGAACACCGGGGAGCTGTTTTTT. It encodes CASSSQNTGELFF.

The V and J genes are TRBV4-1 and TRBJ2-5; 7 bases are a match to TRBD1. V was clipped by 3 bases and J by 1 base; unmatched bases: 17. Germline CDR1 and CDR2: MGHRA and YSYEKL. The CDR3 is 19 residues long. The CDR3 region is CASSQSVFQTGATQETQYF. For the CDR3, the DNA is TGCGCCAGCAGCCAGTCGGTTTTTCAAACAGGGGCGACCCAAGAGACCCAGTACTTC.

The CDR3 here is CASSSGGPEDTQYF. The DNA for the CDR3 is TGCGCCAGCAGCTCGGGGGGGCCTGAAGATACGCAGTATTTT. The V and J genes are TRBV5-1 and TRBJ2-3, with 8 bases aligning to TRBD2. The CDR3 is made up of 14 amino acids. Germline lookup yields CDR1 SGHRS and CDR2 YFSETQ. The trim removed 3 bases at V and 5 bases at J, leaving 5 bases unmatched.

The chain uses TRBV12-3 or TRBV12-4 and TRBJ1-4; D not certain. The ends were cut back, 3 bases at V and 7 bases at J, with 6 bases in the middle. The CDR3 totals 12 residues. CDR3 sequence: CASSFYSEKLFF. CDR3 nucleotides: TGTGCCAGCAGTTTCTACAGTGAAAAACTGTTTTTT.

In its sample, this clone was seen a few times. The gene calls are TRBV2 and TRBJ2-1; the match to TRBD2 covers 8 bases. This CDR3 region has 14 residues. The junction had 9 bases not matched to a gene; V was cut back by 5 bases and J by 9 bases. Germline V lookup: CDR1 SNHLY, CDR2 FYNNEI. CDR3: CASSLDGGESEQFF. In DNA, the CDR3 is TGTGCCAGCAGTCTAGACGGGGGGGAAAGTGAGCAGTTCTTC.

This clone was detected only a few times. CDR3 sequence: CASTFGVQGQETQYF. DNA for the CDR3: TGTGCCAGCACCTTTGGAGTTCAGGGACAGGAGACCCAGTACTTC. The V gene is TRBV5-6, the J gene TRBJ2-5; 7 bases match TRBD1. CDR1 and CDR2 (germline): SGHDT, YYEEEE. The trim removed 6 bases at V and 5 bases at J, leaving 13 bases unmatched. The CDR3 consists of 15 residues.

The CDR3 protein is CATSDLPGQGRDTQYF. The CDR3 region has the DNA TGTGCCACCAGTGATTTGCCGGGACAGGGAAGAGATACGCAGTATTTT. This chain uses TRBV24-1 with TRBJ2-3, with 9 nucleotides matching TRBD1. Losses at the gene ends were 0 bases for V and 5 bases for J; bases not matched to a gene: 5. Germline CDR1 and CDR2: KGHDR and SFDVKD. The CDR3 spans 16 residues.

The V call is TRBV28, the J call TRBJ2-3, with 10 bases aligning to TRBD1. The CDR3 extends over 19 amino acids. V shed 5 bases and J 4 bases; nucleotides not matched to a gene: 18. Germline V gene data show CDR1 as MDHEN and CDR2 as SYDVKM. The CDR3 here is CASSPPKTLGQGNADTQYF. The CDR3 DNA sequence: TGTGCCAGCAGTCCTCCAAAAACATTGGGACAGGGGAACGCAGATACGCAGTATTTT.

The chain couples TRBV2 to TRBJ2-1; D is undetermined. Trimming left V 3 bases short and J 6 bases short, with 0 bases between. Germline values: CDR1 SNHLY, CDR2 FYNNEI. This CDR3 is built from 10 residues. CDR3 in amino acids: CASSDNEQFF. DNA of the CDR3: TGTGCCAGCAGTGACAATGAGCAGTTCTTC.

The chain uses TRBV5-6 and TRBJ2-3; 11 positions agree with TRBD2. CDR1 SGHDT and CDR2 YYEEEE come from the germline V gene. The CDR3 runs 15 residues. With V trimmed by 4 bases and J by 3 bases, 4 bases remained unmatched. CDR3 loop: CASSPGLAVTDTQYF. CDR3 bases: TGTGCCAGCAGCCCGGGACTAGCGGTGACAGATACGCAGTATTTT.

The genes are TRBV19 and TRBJ1-2; TRBD1 aligns across 7 bases. The V and J ends lost 4 bases and 6 bases, in that order; junction bases with no gene match: 17. Germline CDR1 reads LNHDA; CDR2 reads SQIVND (reference sequence). This CDR3 region has 17 residues. Here the CDR3 DNA reads TGTGCCAGTAGTACTACATTGACAGGGTCTAACCTTCATGGCTACACCTTC. Translating it yields CASSTTLTGSNLHGYTF.

This clone was seen many times. The chain couples TRBV19 to TRBJ2-2; 10 nucleotides agree with TRBD1. V dropped 5 bases and J dropped 4; count of bases not matched to a gene: 4. CDR1 is LNHDA and CDR2 is SQIVND in the germline V gene (reference sequence). CDR3 length: 15 residues. CDR3 protein: CASSRRTGGTGELFF. DNA of the CDR3: TGTGCCAGTAGTCGGAGGACAGGGGGCACCGGGGAGCTGTTTTTT.

This sequence joins TRBV2 and TRBJ2-7; D not certain. The V end was cut by 8 bases, the J end by 2 bases, with 13 bases between. In germline, CDR1 is SNHLY, CDR2 FYNNEI. CDR3 length equals 13 residues. CDR3 nucleotide sequence: TGTGCCAGCTACGCGCGCCTTGCCTACGAGCAGTACTTC. Its protein product is CASYARLAYEQYF.

This clone was picked up a small number of times. The rearrangement uses TRBV7-9 and TRBJ2-1, with D unclear. The CDR3 is made up of 15 amino acids. V was trimmed by 2 bases and J by 9 bases, leaving 17 bases between them. The germline V gene encodes CDR1 SEHNR and CDR2 FQNEAQ (reference sequence). The CDR3 region is CASSLFEPIDSEQFF. CDR3 DNA: TGTGCCAGCAGCTTATTTGAACCGATCGATAGTGAGCAGTTCTTC.

The rearrangement joins TRBV5-1 to TRBJ2-6; D remains ambiguous. CDR1 SGHRS and CDR2 YFSETQ come from the germline V gene. The CDR3 spans 15 residues. V gave up 4 bases and J gave up 0 bases, with 8 bases separating them. CDR3 DNA sequence: TGCGCCAGCAGCGTCTGGTTCTCTGGGGCCAACGTCCTGACTTTC. Translation gives CASSVWFSGANVLTF.